The 22 T cell receptor beta chains presented below share a single source sample, sequenced in a study of blood T cell repertoires in COVID-19. The data were produced by immunoSEQ multiplex PCR, yet TCRdb's version contains in-frame clones alone and is incomplete. The sample holds around 190,000 clones; 70% to 90% are singletons and the top ten take 1.5% to 2%. The sequenced material came from peripheral blood. The receptors were gathered from a man aged 18-30 years who had recovered from COVID-19.

This chain joins TRBV20-1 and TRBJ2-7, with D uncertain. The CDR3 is 14 amino acids. CDR1 is DFQATT and CDR2 is SNEGSKA in the germline V gene (reference sequence). V shed 3 bases and J shed 2 bases, with 14 bases lying between them. The CDR3 reads CSASWAGTTYEQYF. CDR3 nucleotides: TGCAGTGCTAGTTGGGCAGGCACCACCTACGAGCAGTACTTC.

In this sample, this clone turned up a few times. The chain has TRBV5-1 and TRBJ2-2; D may be TRBD2 (6 bases). V lost 5 bases to trimming and J lost 5 bases, with 28 bases between them. CDR3 length: 19 residues. CDR1 is SGHRS, CDR2 YFSETQ, per germline. CDR3: CASSSGRTFLQDRTGELFF. CDR3 bases: TGCGCCAGCAGTAGCGGACGCACCTTCCTCCAAGATAGGACCGGGGAGCTGTTTTTT.

The rearrangement joins TRBV28 to TRBJ2-2, with D tentatively TRBD2 (5 bases). CDR1 is MDHEN, CDR2 SYDVKM, per germline. The CDR3 has 16 residues. The V end was cut by 8 bases, the J end by 0 bases, with 16 bases between. In DNA form, the CDR3 reads TGTGCCAGCGGAGGACCGGGGAATGCGAACACCGGGGAGCTGTTTTTT. Translation: CASGGPGNANTGELFF.

This chain uses TRBV12-3 or TRBV12-4 with TRBJ1-2; TRBD1 matches at 7 bases. Trimming cost V 5 bases and J 5 bases; bases outside gene matches: 2. The CDR3 consists of 12 residues. CDR3: CASSGGQYGYTF. The CDR3 DNA is TGTGCCAGCAGTGGGGGACAGTATGGCTACACCTTC.

The gene calls are TRBV2 and TRBJ2-2; TRBD2 matches at 8 bases. The V gene's germline CDR1 is SNHLY and CDR2 FYNNEI. This CDR3 has 15 residues. The J segment lost 6 bases and the V segment lost 4 bases, leaving 7 bases of the junction unmatched. CDR3 coding DNA: TGTGCCAGCAGTGTGGTAATAGCGGGGCCCGGGGAGCTGTTTTTT. Its translation: CASSVVIAGPGELFF.

This clone has only a few counts. The genes are TRBV19 and TRBJ2-1; D unresolved. The V end lost 5 bases, the J end lost 6 bases, and 5 bases lay between the germline ends. Germline CDR1 reads LNHDA; CDR2 reads SQIVND (reference sequence). The CDR3 runs 11 residues. The CDR3 DNA reads TGTGCCAGTAGTTTTCTCAATGAGCAGTTCTTC. Translated: CASSFLNEQFF.

The chain recombines TRBV28 with TRBJ2-5, with TRBD1 as a possible D gene (6 bases). Germline values: CDR1 MDHEN, CDR2 SYDVKM. V lost 7 bases, J lost 1 base, and 13 bases lay in between. This CDR3 has 14 amino acids. CDR3 amino acids: CASTGAVSQETQYF. CDR3 nucleotide sequence: TGTGCCAGCACAGGGGCGGTGAGCCAAGAGACCCAGTACTTC.

Concerning this clone itself: One junction end does not reproduce the germline sequence, and a read error may be involved. The chain employs TRBV24-1 and TRBJ2-5; 8 nucleotides match TRBD1. The germline V gene encodes CDR1 KGHDR and CDR2 SFDVKD. The length of the CDR3 is 15 residues. The CDR3 nucleotides are TGTGCCACCAGTGCTTTGGACAGGGCCGTCGAGACCCAGTACTTC. It encodes CATSALDRAVETQYF.

This clone has more than one count but fewer than ten. V is TRBV7-9 and J is TRBJ1-1; tentatively, D is TRBD1 (6 bases). V was pared by 5 bases and J by 1 base, with 11 bases between. The CDR3 has 14 amino acids. Germline CDR1 SEHNR, CDR2 FQNEAQ (reference sequence). The CDR3 DNA reads TGTGCCAGCAGCGCCGACAGGAGGAACACTGAAGCTTTCTTT. Protein: CASSADRRNTEAFF.

The CDR3 coding sequence is TGCGCCAGCAGCCAAGGGACTAGCGGGACCGGGGAGCTGTTTTTT. The encoded protein is CASSQGTSGTGELFF. The chain carries TRBV4-3 and TRBJ2-2, with TRBD2 identical over 11 bases. V dropped 1 base and J dropped 5; count of bases not matched to a gene: 0. Germline assignment: CDR1 LGHNA and CDR2 YSLEER. The CDR3 sequence is 15 residues long.

The chain links TRBV28 to TRBJ2-7; D is perhaps TRBD2 (6 bases). Germline V gene data show CDR1 as MDHEN and CDR2 as SYDVKM. V was pared by 7 bases and J by 3 bases, with 16 bases between. The length of the CDR3 is 14 residues. The CDR3 here is CASTTGGSRYEQYF. In nucleotides, the CDR3 is TGTGCCAGCACCACTGGGGGGAGCCGCTACGAGCAGTACTTC.

For the CDR3, the DNA is TGCGCCAGCACGGGGCGACAGGGGAACTATGGCTACACCTTC. Its translation: CASTGRQGNYGYTF. V gene TRBV5-1 combines with J gene TRBJ1-2; 8 bases map to TRBD1. Germline assignment: CDR1 SGHRS and CDR2 YFSETQ. Trimming at V came to 6 bases and at J to 2 bases, leaving 6 bases not matched to a gene. This CDR3 spans 14 amino acids.

The CDR3 spells CASSVGPFYNEQFF. The CDR3 DNA sequence: TGTGCCAGCAGCGTAGGTCCCTTTTACAATGAGCAGTTCTTC. This chain joins TRBV9 and TRBJ2-1; unclear D gene. The CDR3 spans 14 residues. In germline, CDR1 is SGDLS, CDR2 YYNGEE. Trimming shortened V by 0 bases and J by 4 bases, and 8 bases separated the two germline ends.

The V and J genes are TRBV10-3 and TRBJ2-7; D uncertain. Per germline, CDR1 ENHRY and CDR2 SYGVKD. V was cut by 0 bases and J by 0 bases, with 9 bases left in between. The CDR3 extends over 15 amino acids. CDR3 loop: CAISESSSGSYEQYF. The CDR3 DNA follows: TGTGCCATCAGTGAGTCGAGTTCGGGCTCCTACGAGCAGTACTTC.

The chain links TRBV5-1 to TRBJ2-7; 8 nucleotides agree with TRBD1. Germline V lookup: CDR1 SGHRS, CDR2 YFSETQ. The CDR3 length is 15 residues. After removal of 0 bases from V and 2 bases from J, the junction contained 4 bases not matched to a gene. The CDR3 DNA follows: TGCGCCAGCAGCTTGGGGACAGGGACGCCCTACGAGCAGTACTTC. This translates into CASSLGTGTPYEQYF.

This chain joins TRBV5-4 and TRBJ2-7, with D perhaps TRBD1 (6 bases). V was clipped by 4 bases and J by 5 bases, with 19 bases between them. The CDR3 has 15 amino acids. Germline V gives CDR1 SGHNT, CDR2 YYREEE (reference sequence). The CDR3 bases are TGTGCCAGCAGCGTGACAGGTCGCGGGTATCACGAGCAGTACTTC. Translated: CASSVTGRGYHEQYF.

The genes are TRBV7-2 and TRBJ1-1; 7 bases are a match to TRBD1. The CDR3 loop spans 14 amino acids. The germline gives CDR1 SGHTA, CDR2 FQGNSA. V shed 1 base and J 6 bases; nucleotides not matched to a gene: 5. The CDR3 loop reads CASSLEVGGPEAFF. The CDR3 DNA reads as TGTGCCAGCAGCTTAGAGGTAGGGGGCCCTGAAGCTTTCTTT.

This chain joins TRBV19 and TRBJ2-5; TRBD1 agrees at 9 bases. The trim removed 10 bases at V and 5 bases at J, leaving 11 bases unmatched. This CDR3 has 14 amino acids. Looked up from germline, CDR1 is LNHDA and CDR2 is SQIVND (reference sequence). This CDR3 is CATAWGQGVETQYF. CDR3 nucleotides: TGTGCCACCGCCTGGGGACAGGGAGTTGAGACCCAGTACTTC.

This sequence joins TRBV7-2 and TRBJ2-5; D uncertain. Trimming left V 7 bases short and J 5 bases short, with 8 bases between. CDR3 size: 11 residues. CDR1 and CDR2 (germline): SGHTA, FQGNSA. CDR3 bases: TGTGCCAGCACCCTCCAGGAGACCCAGTACTTC. This gives the protein CASTLQETQYF.

This chain joins TRBV11-2 and TRBJ2-2; 8 bases align to TRBD2. This CDR3 has 15 residues. Trimming cost V 3 bases and J 6 bases; bases outside gene matches: 6. The V gene's germline CDR1 is SGHAT and CDR2 FQNNGV. In nucleotides, the CDR3 is TGTGCCAGCAGCTTGAGGACGGGAGGGCCCGGGGAGCTGTTTTTT. It is translated as CASSLRTGGPGELFF.

The genes are TRBV7-9 and TRBJ2-5, with D perhaps TRBD1 (6 bases). The V gene lost 2 bases and the J gene lost 2 bases, with 15 bases spanning the gap. This CDR3 spans 16 amino acids. In germline, CDR1 is SEHNR, CDR2 FQNEAQ (reference sequence). CDR3 sequence reads: CASSLMGRTEQETQYF. The CDR3 DNA reads TGTGCCAGCAGCTTAATGGGCAGGACAGAACAAGAGACCCAGTACTTC.

The chain recombines TRBV29-1 with TRBJ2-2; D may be TRBD2 (6 bases). CDR1 is SQVTM and CDR2 is ANQGSEA in the germline V gene. The CDR3 covers 15 residues. V dropped 5 bases and J dropped 4 bases, with 17 bases sitting between them. The CDR3 DNA reads as TGCAGCGTTCTGGGAGGTCGTTCGCCCACCGGGGAGCTGTTTTTT. This encodes CSVLGGRSPTGELFF.